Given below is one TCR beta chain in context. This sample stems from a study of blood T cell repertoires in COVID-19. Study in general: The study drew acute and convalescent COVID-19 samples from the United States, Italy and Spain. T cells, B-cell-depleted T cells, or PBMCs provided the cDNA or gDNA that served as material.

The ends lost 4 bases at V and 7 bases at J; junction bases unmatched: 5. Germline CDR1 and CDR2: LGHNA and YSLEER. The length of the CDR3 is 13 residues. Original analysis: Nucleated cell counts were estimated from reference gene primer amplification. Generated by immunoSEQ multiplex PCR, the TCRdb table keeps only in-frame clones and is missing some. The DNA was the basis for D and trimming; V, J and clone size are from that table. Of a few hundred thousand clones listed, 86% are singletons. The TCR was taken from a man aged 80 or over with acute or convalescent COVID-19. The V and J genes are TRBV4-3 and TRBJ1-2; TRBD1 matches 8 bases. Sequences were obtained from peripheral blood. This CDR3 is CASSPDRASGYTF. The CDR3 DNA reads TGCGCCAGCAGCCCGGACAGGGCGTCTGGCTACACCTTC.